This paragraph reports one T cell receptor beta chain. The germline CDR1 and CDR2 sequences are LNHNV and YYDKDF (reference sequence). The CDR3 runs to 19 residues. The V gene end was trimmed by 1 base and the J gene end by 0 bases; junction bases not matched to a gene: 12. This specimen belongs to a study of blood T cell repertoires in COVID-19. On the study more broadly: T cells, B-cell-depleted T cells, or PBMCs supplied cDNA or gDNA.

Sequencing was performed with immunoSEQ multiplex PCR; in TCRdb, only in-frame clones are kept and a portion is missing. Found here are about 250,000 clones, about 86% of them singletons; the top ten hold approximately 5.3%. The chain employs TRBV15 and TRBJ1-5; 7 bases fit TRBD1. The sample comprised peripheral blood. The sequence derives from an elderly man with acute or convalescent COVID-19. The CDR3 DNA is TGTGCCACCAGCAGAGGGGTCGGAGGGGGCGGAAATAGCAATCAGCCCCAGCATTTT. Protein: CATSRGVGGGGNSNQPQHF.